These T cell receptor beta chains were read from a single sample in a study of shared clonotypes between healthy human individuals. Here immunoSEQ multiplex PCR was the method, and the copy in TCRdb shows in-frame clones only, minus some. The sample includes some 2,000,000 clones, roughly 95% of them seen just once. The sequenced sample consisted of naive CD4+ T cells sorted from blood. Receptors originate from a young man in good health. Both conserved end residues are part of each CDR3. D genes are given only for firm matches. Clone size is stated in some rows and not others, as once, few, many or a class when expanded.

j_call d_call clone_size v_call cdr3_aa cdr3_nt
TRBJ2-7 - - TRBV29-1 CSVEEPGLSYEQYF TGCAGCGTTGAAGAGCCAGGGCTTTCCTACGAGCAGTACTTC
TRBJ1-5 - - TRBV30 CAWSRGSNQPQHF TGTGCCTGGAGTAGGGGAAGCAATCAGCCCCAGCATTTT
TRBJ2-5 TRBD2 - TRBV18 CASSPPVTSGSIGQYF TGTGCCAGCTCACCACCAGTGACTAGCGGGAGTATCGGCCAGTACTTC
TRBJ2-1 TRBD2 - TRBV9 CASSVARGGPAQFF TGTGCCAGCAGCGTAGCGCGGGGAGGGCCCGCGCAGTTCTTC
TRBJ1-2 - - TRBV7-9 CASSFTQGRYYGYTF TGTGCCAGCAGCTTCACCCAGGGACGGTACTATGGCTACACCTTC
TRBJ1-6 - - TRBV7-2 CASSLDGGGSPLHF TGTGCCAGCAGCTTGGATGGGGGCGGCTCACCCCTCCACTTT
TRBJ1-6 TRBD1 - TRBV7-2 CASSTRTGFSPLHF TGTGCCAGCAGCACTCGGACAGGGTTTTCACCCCTCCACTTT
TRBJ1-2 TRBD1 - TRBV10-2 CASSENSAGGIRGYTF TGCGCCAGCAGTGAGAATTCGGCAGGGGGCATTCGTGGCTACACCTTC
TRBJ2-3 TRBD2 - TRBV11-2 CASSLNGRGGTDTQYF TGTGCCAGCAGCCTTAATGGGCGGGGGGGTACAGATACGCAGTATTTT
TRBJ2-1 - - TRBV9 CASSVGGAAYNEQFF TGTGCCAGCAGCGTAGGTGGGGCGGCCTACAATGAGCAGTTCTTC
TRBJ2-1 TRBD1 once TRBV5-1 CASSLLDRDDNEQFF TGCGCCAGCAGCTTGCTTGACAGGGACGACAATGAGCAGTTCTTC
TRBJ1-4 - - TRBV6-5 CASSYGSTNEKLFF TGTGCCAGCAGTTATGGCTCAACTAATGAAAAACTGTTTTTT
TRBJ1-6 - - TRBV25-1 CASTPGGQNNSPLHF TGTGCCAGCACCCCAGGAGGCCAGAATAATTCACCCCTCCACTTT
TRBJ2-5 TRBD1 - TRBV18 CASSPGQGETQYF TGTGCCAGCTCACCAGGACAGGGGGAGACCCAGTACTTC
TRBJ2-5 - - TRBV7-3 CASSPEGASRETQYF TGTGCCAGCAGCCCCGAAGGGGCTAGCCGAGAGACCCAGTACTTC
TRBJ2-1 - - TRBV18 CASSSLPGGDEQFF TGTGCCAGCTCATCCCTTCCAGGCGGCGATGAGCAGTTCTTC
TRBJ1-5 - once TRBV28 CASSSGMWGTDQPQHF TGTGCCAGCAGTTCTGGTATGTGGGGTACCGATCAGCCCCAGCATTTT
TRBJ1-4 - - TRBV2 CASRQGIATNEKLFF TGTGCCAGCAGACAAGGGATTGCAACTAATGAAAAACTGTTTTTT
TRBJ1-4 TRBD1 - TRBV6-6 CASSYLGTGNEKLFF TGTGCCAGCAGTTACCTTGGGACAGGAAATGAAAAACTGTTTTTT
TRBJ1-1 TRBD1 - TRBV28 CASSLSQGATNTEAFF TGTGCCAGCAGTTTATCCCAGGGGGCCACAAACACTGAAGCTTTCTTT
TRBJ2-7 - once TRBV4-1 CASSYRTDGYEQYF TGCGCCAGCAGCTACCGGACGGACGGCTACGAGCAGTACTTC
TRBJ2-3 TRBD2 - TRBV5-1 CASSSGAGGLIDTQYF TGCGCCAGCAGCTCTGGGGCGGGAGGGCTTATAGATACGCAGTATTTT
TRBJ1-1 - - TRBV28 CASSSTYEAFF TGTGCCAGCAGTAGTACTTATGAAGCTTTCTTT
TRBJ1-5 TRBD1 - TRBV9 CASSGRDSSNQPQHF TGTGCCAGCAGCGGTCGGGACAGCAGCAATCAGCCCCAGCATTTT
TRBJ2-1 - - TRBV25-1 CASSESKGPLYNEQFF TGTGCCAGCAGTGAATCGAAAGGTCCCCTTTACAATGAGCAGTTCTTC
TRBJ1-5 - - TRBV5-1 CASSLEIHTGKGDQPQHF TGCGCCAGCAGCTTGGAGATACACACAGGGAAGGGCGATCAGCCCCAGCATTTT
TRBJ2-2 - - TRBV10-2 CASRRYTGELFF TGCGCCAGCAGACGGTATACCGGGGAGCTGTTTTTT
TRBJ1-2 TRBD1 - TRBV30 CAWRGQARANYGYTF TGTGCCTGGAGAGGACAGGCGCGAGCTAACTATGGCTACACCTTC
TRBJ1-3 - - TRBV10-3 CAIYSGNTIYF TGTGCCATCTACTCTGGAAACACCATATATTTT
TRBJ2-2 - - TRBV18 CASSPGKGDTGELFF TGTGCCAGCTCACCAGGGAAAGGAGACACCGGGGAGCTGTTTTTT
TRBJ1-4 - - TRBV5-6 CASSSRGGKLTNEKLFF TGTGCCAGCAGCTCCCGGGGAGGGAAGCTAACTAATGAAAAACTGTTTTTT
TRBJ1-2 - - TRBV29-1 CSGLGGLNYGYTF TGCAGCGGTCTCGGAGGGCTCAACTATGGCTACACCTTC
TRBJ2-7 - once TRBV7-2 CASSPPGWGASYEQYF TGTGCCAGCAGCCCTCCCGGGTGGGGGGCGTCCTACGAGCAGTACTTC
TRBJ2-7 TRBD2 - TRBV28 CASSLRPGLVSDEQYF TGTGCCAGCAGTTTAAGGCCGGGACTAGTAAGCGACGAGCAGTACTTC
TRBJ2-1 TRBD2 - TRBV6-6 CASSQASGRNEQFF TGTGCCAGCAGTCAAGCTAGCGGGAGGAATGAGCAGTTCTTC
TRBJ2-5 - - TRBV5-6 CASSLRGGTQETQYF TGTGCCAGCAGCTTGAGGGGGGGAACCCAAGAGACCCAGTACTTC
TRBJ1-1 - once TRBV11-3 CASSLDGAEAFF TGTGCCAGCAGCTTAGATGGGGCTGAAGCTTTCTTT
TRBJ2-1 - - TRBV10-3 CAIRDTDYNEQFF TGTGCCATCAGGGATACGGACTACAATGAGCAGTTCTTC
TRBJ2-1 TRBD1 - TRBV7-7 CASSRLGQGNEQFF TGTGCTAGCAGCCGACTTGGACAGGGCAATGAGCAGTTCTTC
TRBJ1-4 - - TRBV5-4 CASSLVGEKLFF TGTGCCAGCAGCTTGGTAGGGGAAAAACTGTTTTTT
TRBJ2-7 - once TRBV9 CASSVVMGIPYEQYF TGTGCCAGCAGCGTAGTTATGGGGATCCCCTACGAGCAGTACTTC
TRBJ2-4 TRBD2 - TRBV18 CASSPPNRDYKNIQYF TGTGCCAGCTCACCCCCAAACCGGGACTACAAAAACATTCAGTACTTC
TRBJ2-1 TRBD1 - TRBV6-1 CASSEGLRDRGAIEQFF TGTGCCAGCAGTGAAGGGTTGAGAGACAGGGGGGCGATTGAGCAGTTCTTC
TRBJ2-4 - - TRBV4-2 CASSPFPGASDIQYF TGTGCCAGCAGCCCCTTTCCGGGGGCTAGTGACATTCAGTACTTC
TRBJ2-7 - once TRBV12-5 CASGLVLHRAGHEQYF TGTGCTAGTGGTTTGGTACTCCACAGGGCCGGCCACGAGCAGTACTTC
TRBJ1-5 - - TRBV28 CASSSLGPGVRGNQPQHF TGTGCCAGCAGTTCCCTAGGCCCTGGGGTCCGGGGAAATCAGCCCCAGCATTTT
TRBJ2-7 - - TRBV21-1 CASSKVPSDYEQYF TGTGCCAGCAGCAAAGTCCCCAGCGACTACGAGCAGTACTTC
TRBJ2-1 TRBD2 - TRBV7-2 CASSLASGRNEQFF TGTGCCAGCAGCTTAGCTAGCGGGAGGAATGAGCAGTTCTTC
TRBJ1-1 - - TRBV10-3 CATNTYGVHTEAFF TGTGCCACCAATACGTACGGGGTACACACTGAAGCTTTCTTT
TRBJ1-6 - - TRBV28 CASSQTGTQNNSPLHF TGTGCCAGCAGCCAAACGGGGACCCAAAATAATTCACCCCTCCACTTT
TRBJ1-1 TRBD1 - TRBV5-1 CASSLTGVNTEAFF TGCGCCAGCAGCTTAACAGGGGTGAACACTGAAGCTTTCTTT
TRBJ2-2 - once TRBV6-5 CASSYRWGVNGELFF TGTGCCAGCAGTTATCGGTGGGGGGTTAACGGGGAGCTGTTTTTT
TRBJ2-7 - - TRBV5-1 CASSLSGEYEQYF TGCGCCAGCAGCTTGTCGGGGGAATACGAGCAGTACTTC
TRBJ2-1 TRBD1 - TRBV28 CASSLTGGRSNEQFF TGTGCCAGCAGCCTGACAGGGGGCCGATCCAATGAGCAGTTCTTC
TRBJ1-4 - - TRBV7-6 CASSSIGLSNEKLFF TGTGCCAGCAGCTCGATAGGGCTTTCTAATGAAAAACTGTTTTTT
TRBJ2-5 TRBD2 - TRBV9 CASSVAGGTETQYF TGTGCCAGCAGCGTAGCGGGGGGGACAGAGACCCAGTACTTC
TRBJ1-2 - - TRBV6-1 CASSSPPTAHYGYTF TGTGCCAGCAGTTCCCCCCCGACGGCCCACTATGGCTACACCTTC
TRBJ2-7 - - TRBV5-1 CASSLEGGLNEQYF TGCGCCAGCAGCTTGGAGGGCGGGTTGAACGAGCAGTACTTC
TRBJ2-1 - - TRBV10-3 CAINGVPSDYNEQFF TGTGCCATCAACGGGGTACCAAGCGACTACAATGAGCAGTTCTTC